This TCR beta chain emerged from a study of cytomegalovirus exposure and HLA in healthy donors. The PCR employed 60 Vbeta primers together with 13 Jbeta primers. The repertoire was sequenced with immunoSEQ multiplex PCR; TCRdb's copy has only in-frame clones and lacks some. In the table there are 150,000 to 200,000 clones, under 80% of which are singletons. Note on this clone: Its target is unknown.

This CDR3 comprises 15 residues. Germline lookup yields CDR1 MNHEY and CDR2 SMNVEV (reference sequence). Notes on the study in general: Previous analysis showed most TCR beta V segments were productive about 90% or about 30% of the time.

The rearrangement joins TRBV27 to TRBJ2-5; 9 nucleotides match TRBD2. The DNA matches TRBJ2-7 better at its end, which makes the J call doubtful. This TCR was sampled from a female donor in good health and CMV-seronegative. Specimen: PBMCs. Written as DNA, the CDR3 is TGTGCCAGCAGTCCCCTGGCGGGGGGGGGTGGCGAGCAGTACTTC. It translates to CASSPLAGGGGEQYF.